This paragraph covers one TCR beta chain sequence. This sample stems from a study of blood T cell repertoires in COVID-19. Overall study context: From the United States, Italy and Spain came samples of acute and convalescent COVID-19. PBMCs, B-cell-depleted T cells, or T cells were the source of the cDNA or gDNA that made up the material.

How the authors handled the data: Reference gene primers were amplified, and this amplification served to estimate nucleated cell counts. The protocol was immunoSEQ multiplex PCR, while the TCRdb copy is restricted to in-frame clones and leaves out a portion. The V and J calls and clone size come from that table; D and trimming were worked out from the DNA. The sample lists about 99,000 clones; just over 85% were seen once. V was cut by 7 bases and J by 5 bases, with 18 bases left in between. The CDR3 is 14 amino acids. CDR1 is ENHRY, CDR2 SYGVKD, per germline. Seattle patients were enrolled during active infection and followed longitudinally.

This receptor was obtained from a man aged 45 to 65 with COVID-19, enrolled during active disease. This chain uses TRBV10-3 with TRBJ2-7, with D possibly matching TRBD2 (6 bases). Material: peripheral blood. The CDR3 sequence: CAITPSGSGNEQYF. The CDR3 nucleotides read TGTGCCATCACCCCCTCGGGTAGCGGAAACGAGCAGTACTTC.